One sample yielded the 25 T cell receptor beta chains listed below, sequenced in a study of T cells in women clearing cervical HPV infection. TCRdb's copy holds only in-frame clones and misses some; the assay was immunoSEQ multiplex PCR. The sample has 40,000 to 60,000 clones, and its top ten clones hold approximately 0.98%. Material for sequencing was blood buffy coat. The receptors shown here come from a woman between 18 and 69 years old with a cervical HPV16 infection that either progressed to CIN3+ or cleared (not recorded which).

With respect to this clone: At one of its ends the junction is not consistent with the germline gene, which may arise from a read error. Other DNA variants within this sample encode the same CDR3. CDR3 residues: CASSITGDGNTIYF. The CDR3 bases that were read are TGTGCCAGTAGTATTACAGGTGACGGAAACACG. V is TRBV19 and J is TRBJ1-3; D possibly corresponds to TRBD1 (5 bases). The read ends 3 residues before the CDR3 terminus; that terminus is restored from the germline J gene. CDR1 LNHDA and CDR2 SQIVND come from the germline V gene (reference sequence). The CDR3 loop spans 14 amino acids.

As regards this clone: Read sequence stops 3 residues before the CDR3 end, and the germline J gene provides the missing end. The chain uses TRBV20-1 and TRBJ2-3; 11 bases line up with TRBD2. CDR3 size: 15 residues. The germline CDR1 and CDR2 sequences are DFQATT and SNEGSKA (reference sequence). CDR3 bases read: TGCAGTGCTGGTCTAGCGGGGGGCGCATGGATGTCG. Amino acids: CSAGLAGGAWMS. The full CDR3 is CSAGLAGGAWMSQYF.

Details on this clone: Read data end 3 residues before the CDR3 end; the end is taken from the germline J gene. The chain combines TRBV19 with TRBJ1-2; D not resolved. This CDR3 has 14 residues. Per germline, CDR1 LNHDA and CDR2 SQIVND (reference sequence). The CDR3: CASTERGDSYDYTF. The sequenced part of the CDR3 DNA is TGTGCCAGCACCGAGCGGGGAGACTCCTACGAC. The full variable domain, rest sourced from reference TRBV19 and TRBJ1-2, is DGGITQSPKYLFRKEGQNVTLSCEQNLNHDAMYWYRQDPGQGLRLIYYSQIVNDFQKGDIAEGYSVSREKKESFPLTVTSAQKNPTAFYLCASTERGDSYDYTFGSGTRLTVV.

Points on this clone: The CDR3 extends 3 residues past the end of the read, so its final part is completed from the germline J gene. The V and J genes are TRBV7-6 and TRBJ2-5, with no clear D. V was clipped by 1 base and J by 4 bases, with 10 bases between them. The CDR3 runs 14 residues. In germline, CDR1 is SGHVS, CDR2 FNYEAQ. The CDR3 DNA, read in part, is TGTGCCAGCAGCTTAGTAGCCAACGGAGAGACC. It codes for CASSLVANGET. The full CDR3 reads CASSLVANGETQYF.

About this clone itself: The DNA ends 3 residues before the CDR3 does, and the rest of the CDR3 is filled in from the germline J gene. V usage is TRBV9 and J usage is TRBJ2-3; 8 nucleotides align to TRBD1. Germline V gene lookup returns CDR1 SGDLS and CDR2 YYNGEE. The V and J ends lost 3 bases and 3 bases, in that order; junction bases with no gene match: 6. The CDR3 has 15 amino acids. The part of the CDR3 DNA that was read is TGTGCCAGCAGCGCTCAGGGGGCTAGAACAGATACG. This encodes CASSAQGARTDT. The complete CDR3 protein is CASSAQGARTDTQYF.

About this clone itself: The DNA ends 3 residues before the CDR3 does, and the rest of the CDR3 is filled in from the germline J gene. The chain employs TRBV6-1 and TRBJ1-4, with TRBD1 matching 7 bases. This CDR3 contains 14 residues. Germline CDR1 MNHNS, CDR2 SASEGT. V lost 6 bases and J lost 8; bases outside the gene matches: 9. The sequenced CDR3 bases are TGTGCCAGCAGCGAAAGGTCAGGGGGGGAAAAA. Protein sequence: CASSERSGGEK. The CDR3, in full, reads CASSERSGGEKLFF.

Turning to this clone: The read ends 3 residues shy of where the CDR3 ends; the end is completed using the germline J gene. The genes are TRBV30 and TRBJ1-4; 12 nucleotides match TRBD1. The CDR3 loop spans 16 amino acids. The germline gives CDR1 GTSNPN, CDR2 SVGIG (reference sequence). The sequenced part of the CDR3 DNA is TGTGCCTGGACCGGGACAGGGGGCTCGTATAATTCACCA. Translated: CAWTGTGGSYNSP. The full CDR3 is CAWTGTGGSYNSPLFF.

Turning to this clone: Read sequence stops 3 residues before the CDR3 end, and the germline J gene provides the missing end. The V and J genes are TRBV2 and TRBJ2-7; D is undetermined. CDR3 length equals 13 residues. Per the germline V gene, CDR1 is SNHLY and CDR2 is FYNNEI. The V gene lost 8 bases and the J gene lost 5 bases, with 16 bases spanning the gap. Incomplete CDR3 DNA: TGTGCCAGCGCCTTAGCTTCCGCGGACGAG. This sequence encodes CASALASADE. The whole CDR3 region reads CASALASADEQYF.

The part of the CDR3 DNA that was read is TGTGCCAGCAGTATACGAGGGGGTGATCGTGGC. Translated: CASSIRGGDRG. In full, the CDR3 reads CASSIRGGDRGYTF. This rearrangement joins TRBV12-3 or TRBV12-4 to TRBJ1-2, with D possibly TRBD1 on 6 matching bases. The read is 3 residues too short to cover the CDR3 end, so that end is filled in from the germline J gene. Trimming removed 5 bases from V and 7 bases from J, with 17 bases in between. The CDR3 is 14 residues long.

In the case of this clone: The sequenced fragment ends 3 residues before the CDR3 boundary, so the rest is inferred from the germline J gene. The chain employs TRBV18 and TRBJ1-2, with D unresolved. Per germline, CDR1 KGHSH and CDR2 LQKENI. This CDR3 is built from 11 residues. The covered CDR3 bases are TGTGCCAGCTCCCGCCGCGATACC. It is translated as CASSRRDT. The full CDR3 reads CASSRRDTYTF. Supplemented by reference TRBV18 and TRBJ1-2, the full variable domain reads NAGVMQNPRHLVRRRGQEARLRCSPMKGHSHVYWYRQLPEEGLKFMVYLQKENIIDESGMPKERFSAEFPKEGPSILRIQQVVRGDSAAYFCASSRRDTYTFGSGTRLTVV.

The CDR3 reads CSAPVQGGGNQPQHF. The CDR3 DNA, read in part, is TGCAGTGCTCCAGTACAGGGTGGTGGCAATCAGCCC. The V call is TRBV20-1, the J call TRBJ1-5, with D perhaps matching TRBD1 (6 bases). With the read ending 3 residues before the CDR3 end, the germline J gene is used to fill in that end. CDR3 length equals 15 residues. From germline, CDR1 is DFQATT and CDR2 SNEGSKA (reference sequence). The V end was cut by 5 bases, the J end by 2 bases, with 16 bases between.

About this clone itself: The sequence runs out 3 residues before the end of the CDR3; the remainder is reconstructed from the germline J gene. The chain has TRBV7-2 and TRBJ2-1; 7 bases agree with TRBD2. The V gene's germline CDR1 is SGHTA and CDR2 FQGNSA. There are 15 residues in the CDR3. V lost 5 bases and J lost 6; bases outside the gene matches: 10. The CDR3 sequence is CASSPSGWTSNEQFF. The part of the CDR3 DNA that was read is TGTGCCAGCAGCCCCTCAGGGTGGACTAGCAATGAG.

Remarks on this clone: The read comes to an end 3 residues before the CDR3 does, leaving the germline J gene to fill in the end. The chain joins TRBV10-3 to TRBJ2-2, with 8 positions matching TRBD1. Germline V lookup: CDR1 ENHRY, CDR2 SYGVKD. This CDR3 region has 16 residues. Partial CDR3 DNA: TGTGCCATCAGAGACGACAGGGGAAAGGATAATTCACCG. Its protein product is CAIRDDRGKDNSP. The full CDR3 protein reads CAIRDDRGKDNSPLFF.

The CDR3 loop is CSASFGTSEKLFF. CDR3 bases read: TGCAGTGCTTCGTTCGGGACAAGCGAAAAA. The chain combines TRBV20-1 with TRBJ1-4; tentative D call: TRBD1 (6 bases). From the germline J gene comes the end of the CDR3, since the read stops 3 residues before it. Per germline, CDR1 DFQATT and CDR2 SNEGSKA (reference sequence). The V and J ends lost 5 bases and 8 bases respectively, with 15 bases between them. The CDR3 spans 13 residues.

Note on this clone: From the germline J gene comes the end of the CDR3, since the read stops 3 residues before it. The chain links TRBV6-2 or TRBV6-3 to TRBJ2-3; 7 bases line up with TRBD1. There are 14 residues in the CDR3. The V and J ends lost 5 bases and 2 bases, in that order; junction bases with no gene match: 4. Germline V gene sequence: CDR1 MNHEY, CDR2 SVGEGT. Partial CDR3 DNA: TGTGCCAGCAGTGCCGGACAGGACACAGATACG. It is translated as CASSAGQDTDT. In full, the CDR3 reads CASSAGQDTDTQYF.

Comments on this clone: The missing CDR3 end, 3 residues past where the read stops, is filled in from the germline J gene. The chain combines TRBV7-6 with TRBJ2-1; TRBD1 matches at 8 bases. Germline CDR1 is SGHVS and CDR2 is FNYEAQ. This CDR3 region has 15 residues. Germline trimming cut 5 bases from V and 8 bases from J; bases unmatched to any gene: 11. CDR3: CASSPGTGEVDEQFF. The CDR3 DNA, read in part, is TGTGCCAGCAGCCCCGGGACAGGAGAGGTGGATGAG.

The chain's CDR3 is CASSLVLDTEAFF. The sequenced part of the CDR3 DNA is TGTGCCAGCAGCTTAGTTCTCGACACTGAA. This chain links TRBV7-9 with TRBJ1-1; D is uncertain. The missing CDR3 end, 3 residues past where the read stops, is filled in from the germline J gene. This CDR3 comprises 13 residues. Germline V lookup: CDR1 SEHNR, CDR2 FQNEAQ (reference sequence). Trimming removed 1 base from V and 3 bases from J, with 6 bases in between.

Partial CDR3 DNA: TGTGCCAGTAGTATTGGACAGGCCACAGATACC. Amino acid sequence: CASSIGQATDT. Given in full, the CDR3 is CASSIGQATDTYTF. This rearrangement joins TRBV19 to TRBJ1-2, with 7 bases that match TRBD1. The read comes to an end 3 residues before the CDR3 does, leaving the germline J gene to fill in the end. CDR3 size: 14 residues. CDR1 and CDR2 (germline): LNHDA, SQIVND (reference sequence).

CDR3 DNA, as far as it was read: TGCAGTGTGGATCCGAGACAGGGAGGTCAGCCC. Translation: CSVDPRQGGQP. From start to end, the CDR3 is CSVDPRQGGQPQHF. The chain uses TRBV20-1 and TRBJ1-5; 7 bases map to TRBD1. With the read ending 3 residues before the CDR3 end, the germline J gene is used to fill in that end. Germline assignment: CDR1 DFQATT and CDR2 SNEGSKA (reference sequence). This CDR3 has 14 residues. The V and J ends lost 7 bases and 6 bases, in that order; junction bases with no gene match: 12.

A note on this clone: The read terminates 3 residues ahead of where the CDR3 ends, so the germline J gene completes it. V gene TRBV19 combines with J gene TRBJ2-5; 12 bases are shared with TRBD2. There are 14 residues in the CDR3. V gave up 4 bases and J gave up 5 bases; unmatched junction bases: 2. CDR1 and CDR2 (germline): LNHDA, SQIVND (reference sequence). Incomplete CDR3 DNA: TGTGCCAGTAGTACCACTAGCGGGGGGGAGACC. It specifies CASSTTSGGET. The CDR3 as a whole reads CASSTTSGGETQYF.

A remark on this clone: The read terminates 3 residues before the CDR3 end, so the remaining end is supplied by the germline J gene. The rearrangement links TRBV4-1 to TRBJ2-3, with D perhaps TRBD2 (6 bases). Germline CDR1 reads MGHRA; CDR2 reads YSYEKL. CDR3 length equals 14 residues. V dropped 4 bases and J dropped 3 bases, with 11 bases sitting between them. CDR3 sequence reads: CASSRLVSTDTQYF. The CDR3 DNA, read in part, is TGCGCCAGCAGCCGACTAGTCTCGACAGATACG.

Worth noting for this clone: The CDR3 goes on 3 residues after the read ends, and that part is filled in from the germline J gene. This rearrangement joins TRBV2 to TRBJ2-3, with 12 bases fitting TRBD2. The V gene's germline CDR1 is SNHLY and CDR2 FYNNEI. The length of the CDR3 is 13 residues. Unmatched junction bases numbered 3, after V lost 10 bases and J lost 4 bases. The CDR3 loop is CATGLAGSDTQYF. CDR3 bases read: TGTGCCACCGGACTAGCGGGGTCAGATACG.

As regards this clone: The CDR3 end falls 3 residues outside the read, so it is completed with the germline J gene. The chain has TRBV19 and TRBJ2-3; TRBD2 might be the D (6 bases). Germline CDR1 is LNHDA and CDR2 is SQIVND (reference sequence). Trimming took off 3 bases at V and 4 bases at J, with 17 bases between the two ends. The CDR3 runs to 16 residues. The DNA read from the CDR3 is TGTGCCAGTAGTATTGCGGGGAGGCAGAGGGCAGATACG. This translates into CASSIAGRQRADT. The entire CDR3 protein reads CASSIAGRQRADTQYF.

Regarding this clone: The CDR3 goes on 3 residues after the read ends, and that part is filled in from the germline J gene. The chain employs TRBV23-1 and TRBJ2-1, with 16 positions matching TRBD2. TRBV23-1 counts as an open reading frame of uncertain function. V was clipped by 4 bases and J by 7 bases; unmatched bases: 13. The length of the CDR3 is 19 residues. CDR3 DNA, as far as it was read: TGCGCCAGCAGTCGGACCGGGACTAGCGGGGGGGTAGATCCTAATGAG. It translates to CASSRTGTSGGVDPNE. The full CDR3 is CASSRTGTSGGVDPNEQFF.

Comments on this clone: The sequence runs out 3 residues before the end of the CDR3; the remainder is reconstructed from the germline J gene. The V gene is TRBV5-1, the J gene TRBJ2-7; a possible D gene is TRBD2 (6 bases). Germline CDR1 and CDR2: SGHRS and YFSETQ. V was cut by 3 bases and J by 4 bases, with 14 bases left in between. The length of the CDR3 is 14 residues. Partial CDR3 DNA: TGCGCCAGCAGCTGGAGGGGTCCAGGGTACGAG. It specifies CASSWRGPGYE. The entire CDR3 protein is CASSWRGPGYEQYF.